Listed below are T cell receptor beta chains from one sample, sequenced in a study of blood T cell repertoires in COVID-19. Clones were sequenced by immunoSEQ multiplex PCR, and TCRdb holds only the in-frame ones, with some missing. Of under 300,000 clones listed, under 90% are singletons. What was sequenced was peripheral blood. The receptors here all came from a woman aged 50 to 60 who had recovered from COVID-19. The CDR3 runs from the conserved cysteine through the conserved F or W. D genes are given only for firm matches. Rows give clone size only sometimes, using once, few, many, or a class for an expanded clone.

v_gene	j_gene	abundance	d_gene	CDR3nt	CDR3aa
TRBV27	TRBJ2-7	-	TRBD2	TGTGCCAGCCGCTTAGCCCCTAGCGGGATAACCTACGAGCAGTACTTC	CASRLAPSGITYEQYF
TRBV5-4	TRBJ2-7	-	-	TGTGCCAGCAGCACTGGGGGGGGACACCACGAGCAGTACTTC	CASSTGGGHHEQYF
TRBV7-3	TRBJ2-1	once	TRBD2	TGTGCCAGCAGCTCACCATGGGGGACTAGCGGACACAATGAGCAGTTCTTC	CASSSPWGTSGHNEQFF
TRBV27	TRBJ1-4	-	TRBD1	TGTGCCAGCAGTTTCCTCTCGGACAGGGAAGAAAAACTGTTTTTT	CASSFLSDREEKLFF
TRBV4-3	TRBJ2-1	-	-	TGCGCCAGCAGCCAACAAGGGAGGCAGGCGGGTGGCAATGAGCAGTTCTTC	CASSQQGRQAGGNEQFF
TRBV3-1/TRBV3-2	TRBJ1-2	-	-	TGTGCCAGCAGCCGATCCGGGGGGAGGGGCTATGGCTACACCTTC	CASSRSGGRGYGYTF
TRBV6-2/TRBV6-3	TRBJ1-1	-	-	TGTGCCAGCAGCCGCGACAGCATGAACACTGAAGCTTTCTTT	CASSRDSMNTEAFF
TRBV5-1	TRBJ2-7	once	TRBD2	TGCGCCAGCAGCTTAAGCGGGGGATCCTACGAGCAGTACTTC	CASSLSGGSYEQYF
TRBV7-9	TRBJ1-2	-	TRBD1	TGTGCCAGCAGCACGCCGGGTACAGGGGAATCGGGTGGCTACACCTTC	CASSTPGTGESGGYTF
TRBV20-1	TRBJ2-3	-	TRBD2	TGCAGTGCTAGTCCCGGACTAGCGGGGGGGCGTATCACAGATACGCAGTATTTT	CSASPGLAGGRITDTQYF
TRBV6-6	TRBJ1-2	-	-	TGTGCCAGCACTTTAGGGGGAGCTAACTATGGCTACACCTTC	CASTLGGANYGYTF
TRBV9	TRBJ2-2	once	TRBD2	TGTGCCAGCAGCGTAGGCCCCTTACTAGCGGGGTCGAACACCGGGGAGCTGTTTTTT	CASSVGPLLAGSNTGELFF
TRBV6-5	TRBJ1-6	-	-	TGTGCCAGCATACTTAATAATTCACCCCTCCACTTT	CASILNNSPLHF
TRBV28	TRBJ2-2	-	TRBD2	TGTGCCAGCAGTTCCTCCCGACTAGCGGGGACCGGGGAGCTGTTTTTT	CASSSSRLAGTGELFF
TRBV7-2	TRBJ1-3	-	TRBD1	TGTGCCAGCAGCCCACAGGGGGCCTACTCTGGAAACACCATATATTTT	CASSPQGAYSGNTIYF